These 20 T cell receptor beta chains originate from one sample sequenced in a study of glioma-infiltrating T cells after dendritic cell vaccination. Method: immunoSEQ multiplex PCR; TCRdb's copy keeps in-frame clones and lacks some. The table lists more than 95,000 clones, more than 70% of them singletons. Time point of the sample: after dendritic cell vaccination, including at tumor progression/relapse. The sequenced sample was blood, obtained after dendritic cell vaccination. The receptors come from a human donor with glioblastoma.

The chain joins TRBV7-8 to TRBJ2-1; D possibly corresponds to TRBD1 (6 bases). In germline, CDR1 is SGHVS, CDR2 FQNEAQ. The CDR3 sequence is 13 residues long. V lost 4 bases to trimming and J lost 4 bases, with 8 bases between them. This CDR3 is CASSSTGYNEQFF. The CDR3 coding sequence is TGTGCCAGCAGCTCGACAGGTTACAATGAGCAGTTCTTC.

A few counts support this clone. The chain recombines TRBV28 with TRBJ1-5; D ambiguous. Trimming pared 10 bases from V and 2 bases from J, leaving 15 bases between. Germline CDR1 MDHEN, CDR2 SYDVKM. CDR3 length: 14 residues. The DNA of the CDR3 is TGTGCCACAGGATCCAGTCACGGCAATCAGCCCCAGCATTTT. It codes for CATGSSHGNQPQHF. Combining the CDR3 with reference TRBV28 and TRBJ1-5 gives the whole variable domain DVKVTQSSRYLVKRTGEKVFLECVQDMDHENMFWYRQDPGLGLRLIYFSYDVKMKEKGDIPEGYSVSREKKERFSLILESASTNQTSMYLCATGSSHGNQPQHFGDGTRLSIL.

The V and J genes are TRBV19 and TRBJ2-7; D is perhaps TRBD1 (6 bases). The CDR3 length is 14 residues. The germline V gene encodes CDR1 LNHDA and CDR2 SQIVND (reference sequence). With 5 bases removed from V and 2 bases from J, the gap between germline ends came to 13 bases. The CDR3 region is CASSQAGAAYEQYF. CDR3 in DNA: TGTGCCAGTAGTCAGGCAGGGGCGGCCTACGAGCAGTACTTC. Drawing the rest from reference TRBV19 and TRBJ2-7, the complete variable domain is DGGITQSPKYLFRKEGQNVTLSCEQNLNHDAMYWYRQDPGQGLRLIYYSQIVNDFQKGDIAEGYSVSREKKESFPLTVTSAQKNPTAFYLCASSQAGAAYEQYFGPGTRLTVT.

The chain joins TRBV5-4 to TRBJ2-1; 11 bases are shared with TRBD2. The CDR3 sequence is 16 residues long. The trim removed 4 bases at V and 6 bases at J, leaving 9 bases unmatched. Per germline, CDR1 SGHNT and CDR2 YYREEE (reference sequence). CDR3 amino acids: CASSAKLAGDGNEQFF. For the CDR3, the DNA is TGTGCCAGCAGCGCAAAACTAGCGGGAGATGGCAATGAGCAGTTCTTC.

The chain combines TRBV7-9 with TRBJ2-3, with 7 positions matching TRBD2. Looked up from germline, CDR1 is SEHNR and CDR2 is FQNEAQ (reference sequence). The CDR3 length is 13 residues. CDR3 coding DNA: TGTGCGGGACGTCTAGCGGCCACAGATACGCAGTATTTT. Translation: CAGRLAATDTQYF.

This clone was detected only once. The chain combines TRBV10-2 with TRBJ2-3; no clear D. CDR3 length: 11 amino acids. Trimming took off 8 bases at V and 6 bases at J, with 9 bases between the two ends. CDR1 WSHSY and CDR2 SAAADI come from the germline V gene. This chain's CDR3 is CASSPSDTQYF. In DNA form, the CDR3 reads TGCGCCAGCTCTCCCTCGGATACGCAGTATTTT.

The chain carries TRBV6-6 and TRBJ2-2, with TRBD2 matching over 9 bases. The germline gives CDR1 MNHNY, CDR2 SVGAGI (reference sequence). V lost 5 bases and J lost 3; bases outside the gene matches: 7. CDR3 length: 16 residues. CDR3 in amino acids: CASSLAGGPHTGELFF. The CDR3 DNA reads TGTGCCAGCAGTCTCGCGGGGGGGCCACACACCGGGGAGCTGTTTTTT.

The chain recombines TRBV2 with TRBJ2-5; 10 bases are shared with TRBD2. Looked up from germline, CDR1 is SNHLY and CDR2 is FYNNEI. The CDR3 has 14 residues. The trim removed 7 bases at V and 5 bases at J, leaving 7 bases unmatched. DNA for the CDR3: TGTGCCAGCACACTACTAGCGGGGCGGGAGACCCAGTACTTC. Encoded protein: CASTLLAGRETQYF.

The chain uses TRBV5-1 and TRBJ2-7; 12 positions match TRBD2. V lost 4 bases, J lost 4 bases, and 15 bases stayed unmatched. Germline lookup yields CDR1 SGHRS and CDR2 YFSETQ. The CDR3 covers 18 residues. CDR3 sequence: CASSPIPRTSGIIYEQYF. The DNA of the CDR3 is TGCGCCAGCAGCCCTATTCCTCGGACTAGCGGGATTATTTACGAGCAGTACTTC.

The chain couples TRBV2 to TRBJ2-5; D perhaps matches TRBD1 (6 bases). V lost 7 bases, J lost 0 bases, and 12 bases lay in between. The germline V gene has CDR1 SNHLY and CDR2 FYNNEI. CDR3 size: 14 residues. The CDR3 DNA follows: TGTGCCAGCATTCGCGGACAGTACCAAGAGACCCAGTACTTC. Protein sequence: CASIRGQYQETQYF.

This chain links TRBV5-1 with TRBJ2-7, with 8 bases lining up with TRBD1. The CDR3 runs 14 residues. V shed 7 bases and J 3 bases; nucleotides not matched to a gene: 9. CDR1 is SGHRS and CDR2 is YFSETQ in the germline V gene. CDR3 bases: TGCGCCAGCGGAGACCACAGGGGGGACTACGAGCAGTACTTC. It is translated as CASGDHRGDYEQYF. The full variable domain, rest sourced from reference TRBV5-1 and TRBJ2-7, is KAGVTQTPRYLIKTRGQQVTLSCSPISGHRSVSWYQQTPGQGLQFLFEYFSETQRNKGNFPGRFSGRQFSNSRSEMNVSTLELGDSALYLCASGDHRGDYEQYFGPGTRLTVT.

The rearrangement links TRBV7-2 to TRBJ2-7, with 10 nucleotides matching TRBD2. Germline CDR1 is SGHTA and CDR2 is FQGNSA. This CDR3 is built from 18 residues. After removal of 1 base from V and 4 bases from J, the junction contained 13 bases not matched to a gene. CDR3 nucleotide sequence: TGTGCCAGCAGCTTAGATCGGGCTAGCGGGAGTAGTCGGTACGAGCAGTACTTC. Translating it yields CASSLDRASGSSRYEQYF. Complete variable domain (other parts from reference TRBV7-2 and TRBJ2-7): GAGVSQSPSNKVTEKGKDVELRCDPISGHTALYWYRQSLGQGLEFLIYFQGNSAPDKSGLPSDRFSAERTGGSVSTLTIQRTQQEDSAVYLCASSLDRASGSSRYEQYFGPGTRLTVT.

The chain carries TRBV2 and TRBJ2-3; TRBD2 matches 11 bases. V lost 5 bases to trimming and J lost 4 bases; unmatched junction nucleotides: 5. The CDR3 loop spans 15 amino acids. Germline lookup yields CDR1 SNHLY and CDR2 FYNNEI. The DNA for the CDR3 is TGTGCCAGCAGTTCTAGCGGGGGGTGGTCAGATACGCAGTATTTT. It specifies CASSSSGGWSDTQYF.

V gene TRBV2 combines with J gene TRBJ1-1; tentatively, D is TRBD1 (6 bases). The germline V gene has CDR1 SNHLY and CDR2 FYNNEI. V dropped 4 bases and J dropped 1 base, with 13 bases sitting between them. This CDR3 has 15 residues. The CDR3 spells CASSVLGQQNTEAFF. CDR3 sequence (DNA): TGTGCCAGCAGTGTCTTAGGACAGCAGAACACTGAAGCTTTCTTT. Complete variable domain (other parts from reference TRBV2 and TRBJ1-1): EPEVTQTPSHQVTQMGQEVILRCVPISNHLYFYWYRQILGQKVEFLVSFYNNEISEKSEIFDDQFSVERPDGSNFTLKIRSTKLEDSAMYFCASSVLGQQNTEAFFGQGTRLTVV.

This chain uses TRBV7-9 with TRBJ2-7, with 10 bases matching TRBD1. This CDR3 region has 15 residues. Germline V gene lookup returns CDR1 SEHNR and CDR2 FQNEAQ (reference sequence). V lost 3 bases and J lost 2; bases outside the gene matches: 4. This CDR3 is CASSLRTGGTYEQYF. The CDR3 region has the DNA TGTGCCAGCAGCTTGAGGACAGGGGGGACCTACGAGCAGTACTTC.

This chain joins TRBV5-1 and TRBJ2-1; TRBD2 matches at 9 bases. This CDR3 spans 18 amino acids. Looked up from germline, CDR1 is SGHRS and CDR2 is YFSETQ. J was trimmed by 0 bases and V by 0 bases; bases with no gene match: 7. CDR3 DNA sequence: TGCGCCAGCAGCTTGGCCAGACTAGCGGTTAGCTCCTACAATGAGCAGTTCTTC. Protein sequence: CASSLARLAVSSYNEQFF.

J is TRBJ2-2 and V is TRBV5-1; 12 bases align to TRBD2. The germline V gene has CDR1 SGHRS and CDR2 YFSETQ. Trimming took 4 bases from V and 5 from J; bases not matched to a gene: 6. CDR3 size: 16 residues. In DNA, the CDR3 is TGCGCCAGCAGCGGGACGACTAGCGGGAGAACCGGGGAGCTGTTTTTT. Translating it yields CASSGTTSGRTGELFF. The entire variable domain, with the rest obtained from reference TRBV5-1 and TRBJ2-2, is as follows: KAGVTQTPRYLIKTRGQQVTLSCSPISGHRSVSWYQQTPGQGLQFLFEYFSETQRNKGNFPGRFSGRQFSNSRSEMNVSTLELGDSALYLCASSGTTSGRTGELFFGEGSRLTVL.

The genes are TRBV29-1 and TRBJ1-4; 7 nucleotides align to TRBD1. The CDR3 is 17 amino acids. The junction had 12 bases not matched to a gene; V was cut back by 0 bases and J by 5 bases. Germline V gene lookup returns CDR1 SQVTM and CDR2 ANQGSEA. The CDR3 DNA sequence: TGCAGCGTTGAAGATCGCCTCGGGGGACAGAGGAATGAAAAACTGTTTTTT. Translated, it gives CSVEDRLGGQRNEKLFF.

The chain uses TRBV28 and TRBJ2-7, with 8 bases identical to TRBD1. Germline lookup yields CDR1 MDHEN and CDR2 SYDVKM. V lost 5 bases and J lost 6; bases outside the gene matches: 9. This CDR3 is built from 14 residues. Here the CDR3 DNA reads TGTGCCAGCAGTAGCAGGGGGCTTCTTTCCGAGCAGTACTTC. Translating it yields CASSSRGLLSEQYF.

The gene calls are TRBV30 and TRBJ2-7; TRBD2 is a possible D gene (6 bases). CDR1 GTSNPN and CDR2 SVGIG come from the germline V gene (reference sequence). V dropped 5 bases and J dropped 4 bases, with 18 bases sitting between them. The CDR3 extends over 14 amino acids. The CDR3 DNA follows: TGTGCCTGGTGCGGGACTTCGAAACCTTACGAGCAGTACTTC. It translates to CAWCGTSKPYEQYF.